The entry below gives a single T cell receptor (beta chain) sequence along with its context. The same CDR3 is also encoded by other DNA sequences in this sample. The sample is drawn from a study of shared clonotypes between healthy human individuals. Naive CD8 cells, CD45RO-negative and positively selected for CCR7, excluded terminally differentiated effector memory CD45RA+ cells. The CDR3 has 10 amino acids. Looked up from germline, CDR1 is DFQATT and CDR2 is SNEGSKA (reference sequence). V lost 6 bases, J lost 4 bases, and 4 bases lay in between. Profiling relied on immunoSEQ multiplex PCR, and the TCRdb table lists in-frame clones only, not all of them. The sample includes around 2,100,000 clones, over 85% of them seen just once.

Sequenced material: naive CD8+ T cells sorted from blood. The chain recombines TRBV20-1 with TRBJ2-1; the D is unclear. The sequence was collected from a man aged 18 to 29 in good health. The CDR3, as DNA: TGCAGTGCGAGGTACAATGAGCAGTTCTTC. Its translation is CSARYNEQFF.